A selection of T cell receptor beta chains follows, all from one sample in a study of blood T cell repertoires in COVID-19. Profiling relied on immunoSEQ multiplex PCR, and the TCRdb table lists in-frame clones only, not all of them. Of approximately 320,000 clones listed, 89% are singletons. Source material: peripheral blood. These receptor sequences come from a woman aged 30 to 39 with COVID-19, enrolled during active disease. Both conserved end residues are part of each CDR3. D genes are given only for firm matches. Not every row has a clone size; where given, it reads once, few, many or a size class.

D gene	J gene	clone size	V gene	CDR3 protein	CDR3 DNA
NA	TRBJ1-5	few	TRBV27	CASSLSWGLWHQPQHF	TGTGCCAGCAGTCTATCGTGGGGCCTGTGGCATCAGCCCCAGCATTTT
NA	TRBJ2-7	NA	TRBV12-3/TRBV12-4	CASSLVGGNEQYF	TGTGCCAGCAGTTTGGTCGGAGGAAACGAGCAGTACTTC
TRBD1	TRBJ1-5	NA	TRBV15	CATSRGQGAGQPQHF	TGTGCCACCAGCAGGGGTCAGGGGGCCGGTCAGCCCCAGCATTTT
TRBD2	TRBJ2-2	NA	TRBV3-1/TRBV3-2	CASSQFTGTSGGAAGELFF	TGTGCCAGCAGCCAATTCACCGGGACTAGCGGGGGGGCGGCCGGGGAGCTGTTTTTT
NA	TRBJ2-7	NA	TRBV10-2	CASSEGRGSYEQYF	TGCGCCAGCAGTGAGGGACGGGGCTCCTACGAGCAGTACTTC
NA	TRBJ2-5	once	TRBV18	CASSPAGVRETQYF	TGTGCCAGCTCACCCGCAGGGGTCCGAGAGACCCAGTACTTC
NA	TRBJ2-5	NA	TRBV19	CASSTRGTETQYF	TGTGCCAGTTCCACCCGGGGAACGGAGACCCAGTACTTC
NA	TRBJ1-3	NA	TRBV2	CASSEGQGISGNTIYF	TGTGCCAGCAGTGAAGGGCAGGGGATCTCTGGAAACACCATATATTTT
NA	TRBJ1-1	once	TRBV5-1	CASSLNGADTEAFF	TGCGCCAGCAGCTTGAATGGGGCGGACACTGAAGCTTTCTTT
TRBD1	TRBJ1-3	once	TRBV7-8	CASRPGGSGNTIYF	TGTGCCAGCAGGCCAGGGGGCTCTGGAAACACCATATATTTT
NA	TRBJ2-7	NA	TRBV6-4	CATEESLPYEQYF	TGTGCCACCGAGGAATCTCTGCCGTACGAGCAGTACTTC
TRBD1	TRBJ1-1	NA	TRBV6-4	CASSDYPGQGRTEAFF	TGTGCCAGCAGTGACTACCCGGGACAGGGCCGAACTGAAGCTTTCTTT
TRBD2	TRBJ2-3	NA	TRBV3-1/TRBV3-2	CASGGLEPGLGSSVFVSTDTQYF	TGTGCCAGCGGAGGGCTCGAACCGGGACTAGGCTCCTCGGTTTTTGTTTCAACAGATACGCAGTATTTT
TRBD1	TRBJ1-3	NA	TRBV10-2	CASRDTGVSSGNTIYF	TGCGCCAGCAGGGATACAGGGGTCTCCTCTGGAAACACCATATATTTT
NA	TRBJ2-1	NA	TRBV27	CASSSTYRADYNEQFF	TGTGCCAGCAGTTCTACATACAGGGCAGACTACAATGAGCAGTTCTTC
NA	TRBJ2-4	NA	TRBV5-1	CASSPAEGRDIQYF	TGCGCCAGCAGCCCCGCGGAGGGGCGAGACATTCAGTACTTC
TRBD2	TRBJ2-7	NA	TRBV4-2	CASSQYLAGGENEQYF	TGTGCCAGCAGCCAGTACCTAGCGGGGGGGGAAAACGAGCAGTACTTC